The 6 T cell receptor beta chains listed next were all sequenced from one sample in a study of beta chain features in type 1 diabetes. Regarding the study as a whole: A moderate, significant TCRB CDR3 shortening appeared in type 1 diabetes across four CD4+ subsets.

Expressed TCRB transcripts were sequenced because the entire RNA isolate underwent reverse transcription. The table came from immunoSEQ multiplex PCR; TCRdb's copy has only in-frame clones and leaves some out. The table includes almost 350,000 clones, 9.3% detected once. Their specific antigens are unknown. Sequenced input: central memory CD4+ T cells from blood. The origin of the receptors is a man aged 25-45 years with type 1 diabetes.

This clone has more than one count but fewer than ten. This sequence joins TRBV18 and TRBJ2-6; no definite D call. This CDR3 is 16 amino acids long. V lost 3 bases and J lost 0, with 9 bases in between. Germline V CDR1 and CDR2: KGHSH, LQKENI. The CDR3: CASSPPGSSGANVLTF. DNA for the CDR3: TGTGCCAGCTCACCCCCAGGATCCTCTGGGGCCAACGTCCTGACTTTC.

This chain uses TRBV19 with TRBJ2-5, with a tentative D call TRBD1 (6 bases). CDR3 length: 14 amino acids. Between the trimmed V and J ends, which lost 3 bases and 2 bases, there was a span of 10 bases. From germline, CDR1 is LNHDA and CDR2 SQIVND (reference sequence). The chain's CDR3 is CASSIMDSQETQYF. In DNA form, the CDR3 reads TGTGCCAGTAGTATCATGGACAGTCAAGAGACCCAGTACTTC.

The chain combines TRBV29-1 with TRBJ2-7, with 10 bases matching TRBD1. J was trimmed by 4 bases and V by 7 bases; bases with no gene match: 13. Germline V gene data show CDR1 as SQVTM and CDR2 as ANQGSEA. The CDR3 runs to 15 residues. The CDR3 DNA follows: TGCAGCGCCAGCGATCTCGGGACAGGGGTGTACGAGCAGTACTTC. This sequence encodes CSASDLGTGVYEQYF.

This clone was observed a few times. The junction does not match germline at one end; this may be a read error. The V call is TRBV7-2, the J call TRBJ1-1; a possible D gene is TRBD1 (6 bases). This CDR3 is 13 amino acids long. From germline, CDR1 is SGHTA and CDR2 FQGNSA. The CDR3 reads CASSLAPSRTADF. Here the CDR3 DNA reads TGTGCCAGCAGCTTAGCGCCAAGTAGGACAGCGGACTTT.

The chain recombines TRBV11-2 with TRBJ1-1; D unclear. The V gene's germline CDR1 is SGHAT and CDR2 FQNNGV. V lost 2 bases to trimming and J lost 10 bases, with 11 bases between them. The CDR3 loop spans 12 amino acids. The CDR3 DNA follows: TGTGCCAGCAGCTTAAATGGGCGGTCAGCTTTCTTT. It specifies CASSLNGRSAFF.

V is TRBV7-2 and J is TRBJ2-2; no definite D call. The CDR3 sequence is 13 residues long. Deletions cut 1 base from V and 8 bases from J, with 8 bases between. Germline assignment: CDR1 SGHTA and CDR2 FQGNSA. In nucleotides, the CDR3 is TGTGCCAGCAGCTTAGATTTTCGAGGGGAGCTGTTTTTT. Protein: CASSLDFRGELFF.